This T cell receptor beta chain was identified in a study of blood T cell repertoires in COVID-19. On the study more broadly: Researchers got acute and convalescent COVID-19 samples from the United States, Italy and Spain. Sample material is recorded as cDNA or gDNA derived from T cells, B-cell-depleted T cells, or PBMCs.

Seattle participants joined during active infection and were tracked over time. CDR3 length: 12 residues. With 8 bases removed from V and 3 bases from J, the gap between germline ends came to 10 bases. Germline V lookup: CDR1 SGHVS, CDR2 FQNEAQ. In the authors' methods: Researchers report that nucleated cell counts were estimated from reference gene primer amplification. The repertoire was sequenced with immunoSEQ multiplex PCR; TCRdb's copy has only in-frame clones and lacks some. The V and J calls and the clone size are those of that table, but D and trimming were determined from the DNA. This sample has approximately 500,000 clones; around 90% occur once, and the top ten carry 7.8%.

The chain couples TRBV7-8 to TRBJ1-1, with D hard to call. This TCR came from a woman aged 45-65 years with COVID-19, enrolled during active disease. The material sequenced was peripheral blood. The CDR3: CASGHFDTEAFF. CDR3 bases: TGTGCCAGCGGCCACTTCGACACTGAAGCTTTCTTT.